These 23 T cell receptor beta chains were sequenced from one sample in a study of T cell responses to AZD1222 COVID-19 vaccine. The table came from immunoSEQ multiplex PCR; TCRdb's copy has only in-frame clones and leaves some out. The data show about 97,000 clones, 70% to 90% seen once. Sample: peripheral blood, taken on day 0 of AZD1222 vaccination. The receptors derive from an adult in good health.

This rearrangement joins TRBV4-1 to TRBJ2-7; tentatively, D is TRBD2 (6 bases). With 3 bases removed from V and 0 bases from J, the gap between germline ends came to 12 bases. Per the germline V gene, CDR1 is MGHRA and CDR2 is YSYEKL. The CDR3 runs to 15 residues. The CDR3 nucleotides are TGCGCCAGCAGCCACGTTGACGGGAGCTCCTACGAGCAGTACTTC. It encodes CASSHVDGSSYEQYF.

The rearrangement joins TRBV20-1 to TRBJ2-7, with D maybe TRBD1 (6 bases). Per germline, CDR1 DFQATT and CDR2 SNEGSKA (reference sequence). V dropped 3 bases and J dropped 2 bases, with 14 bases sitting between them. The CDR3 sequence is 14 residues long. The chain's CDR3 is CSASKQGGPYEQYF. CDR3 bases: TGCAGTGCTAGTAAACAGGGTGGACCCTACGAGCAGTACTTC.

The chain combines TRBV5-4 with TRBJ1-1, with D unclear. Trimming shortened V by 0 bases and J by 3 bases, and 9 bases separated the two germline ends. Germline CDR1 is SGHNT and CDR2 is YYREEE (reference sequence). CDR3 length: 14 amino acids. In nucleotides, the CDR3 is TGTGCCAGCAGCTTGGTTGCAGCAGACACTGAAGCTTTCTTT. The encoded protein is CASSLVAADTEAFF. Drawing the rest from reference TRBV5-4 and TRBJ1-1, the complete variable domain is ETGVTQSPTHLIKTRGQQVTLRCSSQSGHNTVSWYQQALGQGPQFIFQYYREEENGRGNFPPRFSGLQFPNYSSELNVNALELDDSALYLCASSLVAADTEAFFGQGTRLTVV.

The chain combines TRBV21-1 with TRBJ2-3; the table's D call, TRBD1, has no DNA check behind it. TRBV21-1 is assigned pseudogene status. The CDR3 length is 14 residues. CDR3 in DNA: TGTGCCAGCAGAGGGGCAACTAGCACAGATACGCAGTATTTT. Amino acid sequence: CASRGATSTDTQYF.

The CDR3 loop is CASSYGHRGANEKLFF. The CDR3 region has the DNA TGTGCCAGCAGTTACGGACACAGGGGGGCTAATGAAAAACTGTTTTTT. The chain joins TRBV6-5 to TRBJ1-4; TRBD1 matches at 8 bases. J was trimmed by 3 bases and V by 2 bases; bases with no gene match: 5. Germline V CDR1 and CDR2: MNHEY, SVGAGI. The CDR3 contains 16 residues.

V usage is TRBV4-2 and J usage is TRBJ1-1; D not resolved. Germline V gives CDR1 LGHNA, CDR2 YNFKEQ. V lost 0 bases and J 7 bases, leaving 6 bases between the germline ends. CDR3 length: 12 residues. CDR3 sequence: CASSQERGEAFF. The CDR3 DNA sequence: TGTGCCAGCAGCCAAGAGAGAGGTGAAGCTTTCTTT.

The chain employs TRBV15 and TRBJ1-1; D is undetermined. The V and J ends lost 3 bases and 10 bases respectively, with 18 bases between them. There are 14 residues in the CDR3. In germline, CDR1 is LNHNV, CDR2 YYDKDF (reference sequence). The CDR3 reads CATSSGLGRQGAFF. The CDR3, as DNA: TGTGCCACCAGCAGTGGTCTTGGGAGACAAGGAGCTTTCTTT.

The chain carries TRBV9 and TRBJ2-4; unclear D gene. Per the germline V gene, CDR1 is SGDLS and CDR2 is YYNGEE. The CDR3 runs to 13 residues. Trimming took off 4 bases at V and 3 bases at J, with 8 bases between the two ends. The CDR3 here is CASSKFGKNIQYF. The CDR3 bases are TGTGCCAGCAGCAAGTTCGGCAAAAACATTCAGTACTTC.

The chain joins TRBV4-3 to TRBJ2-3; D uncertain. The CDR3 is made up of 14 amino acids. The germline V gene encodes CDR1 LGHNA and CDR2 YSLEER. With 2 bases removed from V and 0 bases from J, the gap between germline ends came to 6 bases. The CDR3 loop is CASSQTASTDTQYF. DNA of the CDR3: TGCGCCAGCAGCCAAACCGCCAGCACAGATACGCAGTATTTT.

The V and J genes are TRBV7-8 and TRBJ2-7; no clear D. Looked up from germline, CDR1 is SGHVS and CDR2 is FQNEAQ. Trimming removed 0 bases from V and 4 bases from J, with 4 bases in between. This CDR3 has 12 residues. The CDR3 sequence is CASSLAQYEQYF. Written as DNA, the CDR3 is TGTGCCAGCAGCTTAGCTCAGTACGAGCAGTACTTC.

This rearrangement joins TRBV19 to TRBJ1-1; TRBD1 agrees at 8 bases. The CDR3 has 13 amino acids. V lost 7 bases and J lost 8; bases outside the gene matches: 9. Germline lookup yields CDR1 LNHDA and CDR2 SQIVND (reference sequence). DNA for the CDR3: TGTGCCAGTATCCCGGCAGGGGGCACCGAAGCTTTCTTT. Translating it yields CASIPAGGTEAFF.

Details on this clone: The identical CDR3 is also encoded by other nucleotide sequences in the sample. J is TRBJ1-5 and V is TRBV6-5, with 9 bases identical to TRBD1. The CDR3 loop spans 13 amino acids. With V trimmed by 5 bases and J by 6 bases, 2 bases remained unmatched. Germline V gene sequence: CDR1 MNHEY, CDR2 SVGAGI. The CDR3 DNA reads as TGTGCCAGCAGTAGGGGACAGGGTCAGCCCCAGCATTTT. Translating it yields CASSRGQGQPQHF.

This clone occurred a few times. The V gene is TRBV6-1, the J gene TRBJ1-2; TRBD1 agrees at 9 bases. V was pared by 3 bases and J by 3 bases, with 8 bases of the junction left unmatched. The CDR3 sequence is 16 residues long. Looked up from germline, CDR1 is MNHNS and CDR2 is SASEGT. DNA for the CDR3: TGTGCCAGCAGTGACGCCGTAGGACAGGGGTACTATGGCTACACCTTC. It codes for CASSDAVGQGYYGYTF.

This chain links TRBV19 with TRBJ1-2, with 8 bases identical to TRBD1. The CDR3 totals 16 residues. Germline trimming cut 6 bases from V and 4 bases from J; bases unmatched to any gene: 13. Per germline, CDR1 LNHDA and CDR2 SQIVND (reference sequence). The CDR3 DNA follows: TGTGCCAGTAGCCCTAATCGAGGGACAGGAGCCTATGGCTACACCTTC. It yields the protein CASSPNRGTGAYGYTF.

This clone has more than one count but fewer than ten. The chain employs TRBV30 and TRBJ2-2; D gene ambiguous. Between the trimmed V and J ends, which lost 0 bases and 4 bases, there was a span of 9 bases. Per the germline V gene, CDR1 is GTSNPN and CDR2 is SVGIG (reference sequence). This CDR3 contains 14 residues. The CDR3: CAWSVLLGTGELFF. The CDR3 bases are TGTGCCTGGAGTGTACTTCTGGGCACCGGGGAGCTGTTTTTT.

J is TRBJ1-1 and V is TRBV5-3; no clear D gene. TRBV5-3 is an ORF for which the function is uncertain. V was shortened by 2 bases and J by 5 bases, with 10 bases between the two germline ends. There are 13 residues in the CDR3. CDR3 sequence (DNA): TGTGCCAGAAGCTTAACCCCCACTACTGAAGCTTTCTTT. Its translation is CARSLTPTTEAFF.

The CDR3 DNA follows: TGTGCCAGCAGATCGTCGGTTCGACAGGGGGCCGAGAACGAGCAGTACTTC. It specifies CASRSSVRQGAENEQYF. The rearrangement uses TRBV2 and TRBJ2-7; 10 bases are shared with TRBD1. V shed 6 bases, J shed 5 bases, and the junction held 16 bases outside the gene matches. The V gene's germline CDR1 is SNHLY and CDR2 FYNNEI. The CDR3 extends over 17 amino acids.

The V gene is TRBV28, the J gene TRBJ1-4, with 9 nucleotides matching TRBD1. V shed 0 bases and J 7 bases; nucleotides not matched to a gene: 3. CDR3 size: 15 residues. The germline CDR1 and CDR2 sequences are MDHEN and SYDVKM. The CDR3 protein is CASSLWTGGREKLFF. Written as DNA, the CDR3 is TGTGCCAGCAGTTTATGGACAGGGGGACGTGAAAAACTGTTTTTT.

The chain couples TRBV2 to TRBJ1-5; 7 nucleotides align to TRBD1. Trimming at V came to 7 bases and at J to 11 bases, leaving 8 bases not matched to a gene. This CDR3 is built from 12 residues. Per germline, CDR1 SNHLY and CDR2 FYNNEI. The CDR3 DNA follows: TGTGCCAGCAATCAGGGGGGTACGACCCAGCATTTT. It codes for CASNQGGTTQHF.

This sequence joins TRBV7-6 and TRBJ1-1; maybe TRBD1 (6 bases). The V gene lost 5 bases and the J gene lost 0 bases, with 19 bases spanning the gap. Germline-derived CDR1 and CDR2 are SGHVS and FNYEAQ. CDR3 length equals 17 residues. Here the CDR3 reads CASSPFGRGVMNTEAFF. In DNA, the CDR3 is TGTGCCAGCAGCCCCTTTGGCAGGGGAGTCATGAACACTGAAGCTTTCTTT. Based on the CDR3 plus reference TRBV7-6 and TRBJ1-1, the full variable domain is GAGVSQSPRYKVTKRGQDVALRCDPISGHVSLYWYRQALGQGPEFLTYFNYEAQQDKSGLPNDRFSAERPEGSISTLTIQRTEQRDSAMYRCASSPFGRGVMNTEAFFGQGTRLTVV.

This rearrangement joins TRBV7-3 to TRBJ2-3, with D uncertain. Trimming took off 1 base at V and 4 bases at J, with 9 bases between the two ends. The V gene's germline CDR1 is SGHTA and CDR2 FQGTGA. The CDR3 sequence is 14 residues long. This CDR3 reads CASSLIGRADTQYF. CDR3 coding DNA: TGTGCCAGCAGCTTAATCGGCCGGGCAGATACGCAGTATTTT.

This chain uses TRBV7-9 with TRBJ1-2; tentatively, D is TRBD1 (5 bases). Germline-derived CDR1 and CDR2 are SEHNR and FQNEAQ (reference sequence). The CDR3 sequence is 14 residues long. V shed 2 bases and J shed 4 bases, with 11 bases lying between them. Here the CDR3 DNA reads TGTGCCAGCAGCTTAAGTTGGGGCCTCTATGGCTACACCTTC. Its protein is CASSLSWGLYGYTF.

The V and J genes are TRBV6-5 and TRBJ2-3; maybe TRBD1 (8 bases). The CDR3 has 15 residues. CDR1 is MNHEY and CDR2 is SVGAGI in the germline V gene. Trimming shortened V by 5 bases and J by 6 bases, and 18 bases separated the two germline ends. The CDR3 region is CASSMDRAGEDTQYF. Written as DNA, the CDR3 is TGTGCCAGCAGTATGGACAGGGCGGGGGAGGATACGCAGTATTTT.